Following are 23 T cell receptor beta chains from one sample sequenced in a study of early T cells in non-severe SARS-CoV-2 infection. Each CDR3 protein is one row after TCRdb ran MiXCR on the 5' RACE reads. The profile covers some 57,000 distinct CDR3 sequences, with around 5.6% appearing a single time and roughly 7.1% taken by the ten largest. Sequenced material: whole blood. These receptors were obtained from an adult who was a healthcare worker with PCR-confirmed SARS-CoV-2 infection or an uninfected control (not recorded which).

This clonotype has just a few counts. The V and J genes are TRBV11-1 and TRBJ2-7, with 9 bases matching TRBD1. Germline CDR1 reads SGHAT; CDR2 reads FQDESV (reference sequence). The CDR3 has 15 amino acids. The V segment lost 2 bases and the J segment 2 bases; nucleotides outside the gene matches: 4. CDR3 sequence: CASSLFGTGPYEQYF. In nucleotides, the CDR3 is TGTGCCAGCAGCTTATTCGGGACAGGGCCCTACGAGCAGTACTTC.

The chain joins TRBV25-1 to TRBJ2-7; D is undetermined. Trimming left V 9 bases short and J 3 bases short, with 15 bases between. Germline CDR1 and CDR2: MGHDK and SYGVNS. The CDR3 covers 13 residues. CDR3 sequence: CARNSLVDYEQYF. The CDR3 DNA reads TGTGCCAGGAATTCCCTAGTTGACTACGAGCAGTACTTC.

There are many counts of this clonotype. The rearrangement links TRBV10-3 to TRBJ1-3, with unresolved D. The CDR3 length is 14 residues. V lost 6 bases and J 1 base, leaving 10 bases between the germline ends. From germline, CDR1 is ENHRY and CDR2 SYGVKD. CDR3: CAIRARSSGNTIYF. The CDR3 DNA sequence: TGTGCCATCAGGGCTCGCAGTTCTGGAAACACCATATATTTT.

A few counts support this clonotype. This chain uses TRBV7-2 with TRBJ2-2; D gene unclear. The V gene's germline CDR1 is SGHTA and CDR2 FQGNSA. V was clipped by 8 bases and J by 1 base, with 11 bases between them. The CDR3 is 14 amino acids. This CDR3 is CASPSPKNTGELFF. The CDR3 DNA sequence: TGTGCCAGCCCTTCCCCCAAGAACACCGGGGAGCTGTTTTTT.

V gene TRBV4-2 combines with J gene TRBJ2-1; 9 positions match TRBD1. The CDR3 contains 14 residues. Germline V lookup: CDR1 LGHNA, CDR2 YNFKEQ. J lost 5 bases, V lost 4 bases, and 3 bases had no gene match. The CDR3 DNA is TGTGCCAGCAGCCGGGACAGGGTCCACAATGAGCAGTTCTTC. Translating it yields CASSRDRVHNEQFF.

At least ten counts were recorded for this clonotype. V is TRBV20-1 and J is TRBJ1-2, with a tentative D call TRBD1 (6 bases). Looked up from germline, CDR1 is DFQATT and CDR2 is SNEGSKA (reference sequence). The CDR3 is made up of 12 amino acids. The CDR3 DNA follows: TGCAGACCTCAGGGGCAGGGCTATGGCTACACCTTC. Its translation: CRPQGQGYGYTF.

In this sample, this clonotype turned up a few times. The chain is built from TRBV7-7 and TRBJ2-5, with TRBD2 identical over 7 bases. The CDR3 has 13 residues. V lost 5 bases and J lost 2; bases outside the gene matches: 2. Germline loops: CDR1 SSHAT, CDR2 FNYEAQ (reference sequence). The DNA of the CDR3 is TGTGCCAGCAGCCGGGGGGAACAAGAGACCCAGTACTTC. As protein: CASSRGEQETQYF.

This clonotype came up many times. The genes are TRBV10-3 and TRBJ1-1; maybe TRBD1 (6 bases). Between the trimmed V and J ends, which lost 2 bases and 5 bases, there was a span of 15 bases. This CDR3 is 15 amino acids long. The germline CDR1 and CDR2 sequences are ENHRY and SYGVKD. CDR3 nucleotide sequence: TGTGCCATCAGTGAGCTTGGGGGGCTCGGGACTGAAGCTTTCTTT. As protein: CAISELGGLGTEAFF.

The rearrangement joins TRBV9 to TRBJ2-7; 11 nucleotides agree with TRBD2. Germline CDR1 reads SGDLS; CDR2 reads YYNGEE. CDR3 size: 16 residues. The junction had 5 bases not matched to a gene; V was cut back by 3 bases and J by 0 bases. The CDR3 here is CASSAGTSGVSYEQYF. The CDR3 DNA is TGTGCCAGCAGCGCCGGGACTAGCGGCGTCTCCTACGAGCAGTACTTC.

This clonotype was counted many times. The CDR3 bases are TGTGCCAGCAGCCCAGGGAGCGTGGAGTACAATGAGCAGTTCTTC. Its protein is CASSPGSVEYNEQFF. The V gene is TRBV3-1, the J gene TRBJ2-1; D may match TRBD1 or TRBD2 (5 bases each). The CDR3 is 15 amino acids. Trimming shortened V by 4 bases and J by 4 bases, and 14 bases separated the two germline ends. The germline V gene encodes CDR1 LGHDT and CDR2 YNNKEL (reference sequence).

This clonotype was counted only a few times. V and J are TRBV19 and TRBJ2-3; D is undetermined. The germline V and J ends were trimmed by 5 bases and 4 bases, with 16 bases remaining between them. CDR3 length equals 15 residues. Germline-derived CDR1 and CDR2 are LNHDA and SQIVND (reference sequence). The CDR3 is CASSDRPGPPDTQYF. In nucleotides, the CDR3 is TGTGCCAGTAGTGACCGGCCCGGCCCTCCAGATACGCAGTATTTT.

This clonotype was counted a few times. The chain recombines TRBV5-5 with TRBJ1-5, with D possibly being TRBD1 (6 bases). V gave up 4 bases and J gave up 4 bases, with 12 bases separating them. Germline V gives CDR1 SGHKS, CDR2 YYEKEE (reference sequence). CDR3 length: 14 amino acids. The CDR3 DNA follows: TGTGCCAGCAGCCCCCCAGGGGTTAATCAGCCCCAGCATTTT. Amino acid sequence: CASSPPGVNQPQHF.

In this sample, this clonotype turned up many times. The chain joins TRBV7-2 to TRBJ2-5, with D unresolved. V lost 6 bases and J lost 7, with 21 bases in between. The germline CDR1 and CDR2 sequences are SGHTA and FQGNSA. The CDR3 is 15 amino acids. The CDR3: CASRLSQVQDRTQYF. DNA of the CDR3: TGTGCCAGCAGGTTAAGCCAGGTACAAGATCGGACCCAGTACTTC.

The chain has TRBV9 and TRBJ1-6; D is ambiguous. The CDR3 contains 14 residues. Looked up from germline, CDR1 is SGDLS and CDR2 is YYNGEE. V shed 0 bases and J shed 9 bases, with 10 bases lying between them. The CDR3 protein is CASSVDPEVSPLHF. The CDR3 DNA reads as TGTGCCAGCAGCGTAGACCCTGAAGTTTCACCCCTCCACTTT. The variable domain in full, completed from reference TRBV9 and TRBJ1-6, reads DSGVTQTPKHLITATGQRVTLRCSPRSGDLSVYWYQQSLDQGLQFLIQYYNGEERAKGNILERFSAQQFPDLHSELNLSSLELGDSALYFCASSVDPEVSPLHFGNGTRLTVT.

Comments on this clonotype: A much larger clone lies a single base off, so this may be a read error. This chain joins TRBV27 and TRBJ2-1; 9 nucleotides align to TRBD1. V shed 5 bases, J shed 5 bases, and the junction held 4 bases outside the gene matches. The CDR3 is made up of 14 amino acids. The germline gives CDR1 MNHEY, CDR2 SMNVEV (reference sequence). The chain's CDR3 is CASSPRTGDNEQFF. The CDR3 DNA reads TGTGCCAGCAGTCCCCGGACAGGGGACAATGAGCAGTTCTTC.

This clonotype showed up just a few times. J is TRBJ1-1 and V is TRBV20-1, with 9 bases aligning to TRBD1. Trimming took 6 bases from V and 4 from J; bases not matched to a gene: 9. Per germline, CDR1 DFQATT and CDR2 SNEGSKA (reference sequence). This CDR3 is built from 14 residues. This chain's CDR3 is CSAMNRDRATEAFF. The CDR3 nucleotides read TGCAGTGCAATGAACCGGGACAGGGCCACTGAAGCTTTCTTT.

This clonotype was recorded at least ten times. The CDR3 loop is CASSLLGSTDTQYF. The DNA of the CDR3 is TGTGCCAGCAGCTTACTGGGAAGCACAGATACGCAGTATTTT. This rearrangement joins TRBV7-3 to TRBJ2-3; no clear D. Trimming took 2 bases from V and 0 from J, leaving 6 bases between them. This CDR3 contains 14 residues. The V gene's germline CDR1 is SGHTA and CDR2 FQGTGA. The variable domain in full, with the rest retrieved from reference TRBV7-3 and TRBJ2-3, is GAGVSQTPSNKVTEKGKYVELRCDPISGHTALYWYRQSLGQGPEFLIYFQGTGAADDSGLPNDRFFAVRPEGSVSTLKIQRTERGDSAVYLCASSLLGSTDTQYFGPGTRLTVL.

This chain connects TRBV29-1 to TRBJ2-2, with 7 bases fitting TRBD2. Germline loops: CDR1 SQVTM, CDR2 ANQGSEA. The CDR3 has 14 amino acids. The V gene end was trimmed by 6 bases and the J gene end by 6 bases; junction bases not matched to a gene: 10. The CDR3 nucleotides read TGCAGCGTCCCGGGCGGGAGTATTCCCGGGGAGCTGTTTTTT. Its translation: CSVPGGSIPGELFF.

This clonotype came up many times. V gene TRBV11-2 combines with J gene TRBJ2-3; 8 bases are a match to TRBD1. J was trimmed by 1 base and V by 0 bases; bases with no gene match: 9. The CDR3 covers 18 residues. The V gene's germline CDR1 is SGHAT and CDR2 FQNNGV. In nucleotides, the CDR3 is TGTGCCAGCAGCTTAGAACCCACGGGACAGGTCCGCACAGATACGCAGTATTTT. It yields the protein CASSLEPTGQVRTDTQYF.

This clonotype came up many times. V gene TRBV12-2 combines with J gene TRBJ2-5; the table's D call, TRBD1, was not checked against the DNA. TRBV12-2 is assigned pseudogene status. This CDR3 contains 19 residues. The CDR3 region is CASRLAGERDRKFQETQYF. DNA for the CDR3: TGTGCAAGTCGCTTAGCGGGGGAACGGGACAGGAAGTTCCAAGAGACCCAGTACTTC.

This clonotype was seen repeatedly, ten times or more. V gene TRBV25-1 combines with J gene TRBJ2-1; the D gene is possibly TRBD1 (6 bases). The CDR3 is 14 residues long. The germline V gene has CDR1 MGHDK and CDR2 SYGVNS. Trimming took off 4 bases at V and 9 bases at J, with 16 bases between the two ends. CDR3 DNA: TGTGCCAGCAGTGTTTTCAGGGGTTTTAGTGAGCAGTTCTTC. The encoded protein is CASSVFRGFSEQFF.

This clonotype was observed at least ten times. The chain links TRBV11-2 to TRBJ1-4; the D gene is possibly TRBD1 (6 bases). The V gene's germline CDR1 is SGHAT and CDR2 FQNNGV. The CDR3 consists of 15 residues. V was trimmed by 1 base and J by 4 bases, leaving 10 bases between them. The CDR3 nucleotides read TGTGCCAGCAGCTTAGTTGCAGGGGTTAATGAAAAACTGTTTTTT. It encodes CASSLVAGVNEKLFF.

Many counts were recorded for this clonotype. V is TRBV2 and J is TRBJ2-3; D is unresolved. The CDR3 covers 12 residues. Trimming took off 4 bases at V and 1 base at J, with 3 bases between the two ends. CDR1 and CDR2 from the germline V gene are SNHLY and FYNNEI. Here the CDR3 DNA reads TGTGCCAGCAGTGGCCGCACAGATACGCAGTATTTT. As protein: CASSGRTDTQYF.